This T cell receptor beta chain was captured in a study of blood T cell repertoires in COVID-19. Study in general: Sites across the United States, Italy and Spain contributed samples from acute and convalescent COVID-19.

Profiled with immunoSEQ multiplex PCR; TCRdb holds only in-frame clones, not every one. Found here are about 140,000 clones, about 80% of them singletons; the top ten hold roughly 3.4%. Sequenced sample: peripheral blood. The TCR comes from a man aged 55 to 70 with acute or convalescent COVID-19.

CDR3 residues: CASTLGTGASNQPQHF. Here the CDR3 DNA reads TGTGCCAGTACCCTGGGGACAGGCGCCAGCAATCAGCCCCAGCATTTT. The J gene is TRBJ1-5, the V gene TRBV19; TRBD1 matches at 8 bases. CDR1 LNHDA and CDR2 SQIVND come from the germline V gene (reference sequence). J lost 1 base, V lost 7 bases, and 9 bases had no gene match. This CDR3 has 16 residues.